Below, 30 T cell receptor beta chains from the same sample are listed, as sequenced in a study of blood T cells in healthy people across ages. A second PCR, run for roughly 7 to 11 cycles, used a sample-barcoded 5' primer plus a J-beta primer mix. One entry per CDR3 protein, called by TCRdb with MiXCR from the 5' RACE reads. The data contain about 800,000 distinct CDR3 sequences, roughly 60% of them seen just once; the ten biggest clones take up approximately 23%. Sequenced sample: blood. The receptors stem from a man aged 25 to 40 in good health.

This clonotype was picked up a small number of times. Here the CDR3 DNA reads TGTGCCAGCAGCGCCGGACAGGGGGCGACCTTTGGGGCTTTCTTT. As protein: CASSAGQGATFGAFF. This chain links TRBV9 with TRBJ1-1; TRBD1 aligns across 11 bases. Germline CDR1 SGDLS, CDR2 YYNGEE. This CDR3 is built from 15 residues. V trimming: 3 bases; J trimming: 11 bases; junction bases outside the gene matches: 12.

The chain has TRBV4-2 and TRBJ2-1, with TRBD2 matching 15 bases. This CDR3 contains 15 residues. CDR1 LGHNA and CDR2 YNFKEQ come from the germline V gene. The ends lost 1 base at V and 14 bases at J; junction bases unmatched: 6. CDR3 sequence: CASSQGGLAGGQEFF. DNA of the CDR3: TGTGCCAGCAGCCAAGGGGGACTAGCGGGAGGCCAGGAGTTCTTC.

The chain has TRBV20-1 and TRBJ1-1; D is ambiguous. Germline CDR1 reads DFQATT; CDR2 reads SNEGSKA (reference sequence). With 3 bases removed from V and 0 bases from J, the gap between germline ends came to 11 bases. The CDR3 has 14 amino acids. In DNA form, the CDR3 reads TGCAGTGCTAGGCGGTCGGGTGTGAACACTGAAGCTTTCTTT. Its translation: CSARRSGVNTEAFF.

This sequence joins TRBV4-3 and TRBJ2-3; no clear D gene. From germline, CDR1 is LGHNA and CDR2 YSLEER. CDR3 length: 13 residues. Trimming stripped 1 base from V and 6 bases from J, with 8 bases between. The DNA for the CDR3 is TGCGCCAGCAGCCAAGGTTTTTCGGATACGCAGTATTTT. As protein: CASSQGFSDTQYF.

The CDR3 region is CASMEGADTQYF. In nucleotides, the CDR3 is TGTGCCAGCATGGAGGGGGCGGATACGCAGTATTTT. The rearrangement uses TRBV6-1 and TRBJ2-3; D may be TRBD1 (7 bases). The germline V and J ends were trimmed by 7 bases and 6 bases, with 11 bases remaining between them. The CDR3 runs to 12 residues. Germline V gives CDR1 MNHNS, CDR2 SASEGT.

The gene calls are TRBV29-1 and TRBJ2-3, with 8 bases matching TRBD2. CDR3 length: 19 amino acids. Trimming cost V 8 bases and J 3 bases; bases outside gene matches: 25. Germline V gives CDR1 SQVTM, CDR2 ANQGSEA. The CDR3, as DNA: TGCAGCCTGAGTCCCCTAATTAGCGGGACCGCGCTGGGGACAGATACGCAGTATTTT. As protein: CSLSPLISGTALGTDTQYF.

The chain links TRBV11-2 to TRBJ1-1; D unresolved. The CDR3 spans 13 residues. The germline gives CDR1 SGHAT, CDR2 FQNNGV. Trimming removed 1 base from V and 11 bases from J, with 14 bases in between. CDR3 region: CASSLGRDNRAFF. CDR3 bases: TGTGCCAGCAGCTTAGGTCGGGATAATAGGGCTTTCTTT.

This clonotype was observed a few times. The chain has TRBV6-2 or TRBV6-3 and TRBJ2-7; 7 positions agree with TRBD1. In germline, CDR1 is MNHEY, CDR2 SVGEGT. The V gene end was trimmed by 6 bases and the J gene end by 4 bases; junction bases not matched to a gene: 6. The CDR3 consists of 13 residues. CDR3: CASRATGLYEQYF. The CDR3 DNA reads as TGTGCCAGCAGGGCGACAGGGTTGTACGAGCAGTACTTC.

J is TRBJ1-1 and V is TRBV7-2; D is uncertain. The length of the CDR3 is 14 residues. Germline V gene lookup returns CDR1 SGHTA and CDR2 FQGNSA. V lost 2 bases to trimming and J lost 5 bases, with 12 bases between them. The CDR3 region has the DNA TGTGCCAGCAGCTTATATTCAGAGGGAACTGAAGCTTTCTTT. Translation: CASSLYSEGTEAFF.

This sequence joins TRBV27 and TRBJ2-6; D gene unclear. This CDR3 has 13 amino acids. The germline V gene has CDR1 MNHEY and CDR2 SMNVEV (reference sequence). Between the trimmed V and J ends, which lost 11 bases and 0 bases, there was a span of 8 bases. CDR3 loop: CAGSVSGANVLTF. The CDR3 DNA sequence: TGTGCCGGCTCGGTCTCTGGGGCCAACGTCCTGACTTTC. Supplemented by reference TRBV27 and TRBJ2-6, the full variable domain reads EAQVTQNPRYLITVTGKKLTVTCSQNMNHEYMSWYRQDPGLGLRQIYYSMNVEVTDKGDVPEGYKVSRKEKRNFPLILESPSPNQTSLYFCAGSVSGANVLTFGAGSRLTVL.

The chain couples TRBV5-1 to TRBJ1-5; TRBD1 might be the D (5 bases). Germline values: CDR1 SGHRS, CDR2 YFSETQ. CDR3 size: 15 residues. The germline V and J ends were trimmed by 7 bases and 5 bases, with 19 bases remaining between them. DNA of the CDR3: TGCGCCAGCGCCATCCGACCTGGGGGGGATCAGCCCCAGCATTTT. Protein product: CASAIRPGGDQPQHF.

The V call is TRBV20-1, the J call TRBJ2-5, with 12 bases lining up with TRBD1. The V and J ends lost 0 bases and 4 bases, in that order; junction bases with no gene match: 0. This CDR3 has 14 amino acids. The V gene's germline CDR1 is DFQATT and CDR2 SNEGSKA (reference sequence). CDR3: CSAREGQGAETQYF. The DNA for the CDR3 is TGCAGTGCTAGAGAGGGACAGGGGGCAGAGACCCAGTACTTC.

This chain links TRBV30 with TRBJ2-7; TRBD2 is a possible D gene (6 bases). Trimming cost V 5 bases and J 3 bases, with 11 bases left between them. This CDR3 has 12 amino acids. Germline values: CDR1 GTSNPN, CDR2 SVGIG (reference sequence). CDR3: CAWGISGYEQYF. The DNA for the CDR3 is TGTGCCTGGGGGATTAGCGGCTACGAGCAGTACTTC.

The chain is built from TRBV29-1 and TRBJ1-2, with D maybe TRBD1 (5 bases). Trimming shortened V by 7 bases and J by 6 bases, and 15 bases separated the two germline ends. Germline CDR1 SQVTM, CDR2 ANQGSEA. The length of the CDR3 is 12 residues. In nucleotides, the CDR3 is TGCAGCGGGGCGGAGGGGCAGAATGGCTACACCTTC. This gives the protein CSGAEGQNGYTF.

Comments on this clonotype: One end of the junction does not line up with germline, which may come from a read error. This chain's CDR3 is CSVQELAGVHEQYF. The DNA for the CDR3 is TGCAGCGTTCAAGAACTAGCGGGGGTCCACGAGCAGTACTTC. J is TRBJ2-7 and V is TRBV29-1; 11 bases align to TRBD2. Germline V gives CDR1 SQVTM, CDR2 ANQGSEA. This CDR3 comprises 14 residues.

The sample holds a few counts of this clonotype. V gene TRBV11-2 combines with J gene TRBJ2-7, with D possibly TRBD1 on 5 matching bases. This CDR3 region has 13 residues. Trimming stripped 5 bases from V and 2 bases from J, with 10 bases between. Per germline, CDR1 SGHAT and CDR2 FQNNGV. In nucleotides, the CDR3 is TGTGCCAGCAGCCCCGACAGTCCCTACGAGCAGTACTTC. It is translated as CASSPDSPYEQYF.

This rearrangement joins TRBV20-1 to TRBJ1-4; D gene uncertain. The CDR3 is 17 residues long. Germline lookup yields CDR1 DFQATT and CDR2 SNEGSKA (reference sequence). V was pared by 5 bases and J by 7 bases, with 26 bases between. The DNA for the CDR3 is TGCAGTGCTGAGACAACTCCGGGCCTCATACAAGGTGAAAAACTGTTTTTT. Translation: CSAETTPGLIQGEKLFF.

This chain connects TRBV6-1 to TRBJ1-1, with 8 bases that match TRBD1. Trimming at V came to 1 base and at J to 6 bases, leaving 7 bases not matched to a gene. The CDR3 has 15 amino acids. Germline assignment: CDR1 MNHNS and CDR2 SASEGT. This CDR3 is CASSEGGQGGSEAFF. The DNA of the CDR3 is TGTGCCAGCAGTGAAGGAGGACAGGGAGGGTCTGAAGCTTTCTTT.

The chain combines TRBV10-3 with TRBJ1-5; the D gene is possibly TRBD1 (5 bases). Germline CDR1 ENHRY, CDR2 SYGVKD. V lost 8 bases to trimming and J lost 0 bases, with 11 bases between them. The CDR3 covers 14 residues. The CDR3 DNA reads TGTGCCATCTGGGCAGGGAATAGCAATCAGCCCCAGCATTTT. It yields the protein CAIWAGNSNQPQHF.

This clonotype was recorded a few times. The rearrangement links TRBV20-1 to TRBJ1-1; the D gene is possibly TRBD1 (5 bases). Germline CDR1 DFQATT, CDR2 SNEGSKA (reference sequence). V lost 2 bases, J lost 1 base, and 14 bases lay in between. The CDR3 runs to 15 residues. The CDR3 nucleotides are TGCAGTGCTAGACTTATGGGGGGGAGGAACACTGAAGCTTTCTTT. This encodes CSARLMGGRNTEAFF.

This chain joins TRBV7-2 and TRBJ1-6; unclear D gene. Germline V gives CDR1 SGHTA, CDR2 FQGNSA. The CDR3 consists of 13 residues. The V and J ends lost 5 bases and 10 bases respectively, with 12 bases between them. The CDR3 nucleotides are TGTGCCAGCAGCCCCCGGTTAGGATCACCCCTCCACTTT. Its protein is CASSPRLGSPLHF.

The chain is built from TRBV27 and TRBJ2-7; D remains unclear. CDR3 length equals 11 residues. V was pared by 8 bases and J by 3 bases, with 8 bases between. Germline-derived CDR1 and CDR2 are MNHEY and SMNVEV (reference sequence). The CDR3: CASASVYEQYF. CDR3 nucleotides: TGTGCCAGCGCGTCGGTCTACGAGCAGTACTTC.

This clonotype was detected only once. DNA for the CDR3: TGTGCCAGCAGAACGGGACACATGAACACTGAAGCTTTCTTT. Encoded protein: CASRTGHMNTEAFF. The chain joins TRBV6-4 to TRBJ1-1; weak D call: TRBD1 (6 bases). The germline V gene encodes CDR1 MRHNA and CDR2 SNTAGT. The CDR3 covers 14 residues. Between the trimmed V and J ends, which lost 6 bases and 0 bases, there was a span of 11 bases.

The genes are TRBV30 and TRBJ1-4; 8 positions match TRBD1. This CDR3 spans 16 amino acids. Per the germline V gene, CDR1 is GTSNPN and CDR2 is SVGIG (reference sequence). V lost 2 bases to trimming and J lost 5 bases; unmatched junction nucleotides: 10. As DNA, the CDR3 is TGTGCCTGGAGTACTGGACAGGGAACCTTGAATGAAAAACTGTTTTTT. This sequence encodes CAWSTGQGTLNEKLFF.

This clonotype showed up just a few times. The J gene is TRBJ2-5, the V gene TRBV13; D might be TRBD1 (6 bases). The germline CDR1 and CDR2 sequences are PRHDT and FYEKMQ (reference sequence). This CDR3 comprises 15 residues. The germline V and J ends were trimmed by 5 bases and 1 base, with 14 bases remaining between them. The CDR3 here is CASSHRGHSQETQYF. Written as DNA, the CDR3 is TGTGCCAGCAGCCATCGGGGACACTCCCAAGAGACCCAGTACTTC.

The sample holds a few counts of this clonotype. This sequence joins TRBV6-5 and TRBJ2-1, with D possibly being TRBD2 (7 bases). V lost 2 bases, J lost 10 bases, and 21 bases lay in between. The CDR3 is made up of 16 amino acids. In germline, CDR1 is MNHEY, CDR2 SVGAGI. The chain's CDR3 is CASSYTGGGPVREQFF. The CDR3 coding sequence is TGTGCCAGCAGTTACACCGGCGGGGGCCCGGTTAGGGAGCAGTTCTTC.

This chain joins TRBV7-2 and TRBJ2-1; unclear D gene. Germline V gene data show CDR1 as SGHTA and CDR2 as FQGNSA. The CDR3 has 14 amino acids. V was clipped by 1 base and J by 5 bases, with 9 bases between them. The DNA of the CDR3 is TGTGCCAGCAGCTTAGGAGGAGTCCACAATGAGCAGTTCTTC. This codes for CASSLGGVHNEQFF.

The rearrangement uses TRBV4-3 and TRBJ2-1; the D is unclear. V lost 2 bases, J lost 8 bases, and 10 bases lay in between. The CDR3 is 13 residues long. Germline V gene data show CDR1 as LGHNA and CDR2 as YSLEER. The DNA of the CDR3 is TGCGCCAGCAGCCAACAAGAATATTATGAGCAGTTCTTC. The encoded protein is CASSQQEYYEQFF.

The table lists this clonotype with a few counts. The rearrangement joins TRBV7-2 to TRBJ2-3, with a possible D match to TRBD2 (6 bases). V lost 1 base to trimming and J lost 2 bases, with 7 bases between them. The CDR3 covers 14 residues. The germline gives CDR1 SGHTA, CDR2 FQGNSA. The CDR3 loop is CASSLGLDTDTQYF. CDR3 bases: TGTGCCAGCAGCTTAGGACTAGACACAGATACGCAGTATTTT.

The CDR3 region has the DNA TGTGCCAGCAGCGTAGATGGCAGCCCGTACTACGAGCAGTACTTC. Translated: CASSVDGSPYYEQYF. This chain connects TRBV9 to TRBJ2-7; D remains ambiguous. The CDR3 spans 15 residues. V was cut by 0 bases and J by 3 bases, with 13 bases left in between. Germline CDR1 is SGDLS and CDR2 is YYNGEE.